Below are 28 T cell receptor beta chains sequenced from a single sample in a study of OX40 agonist ivuxolimab in advanced cancers. Clones were sequenced by immunoSEQ multiplex PCR, and TCRdb holds only the in-frame ones, with some missing. The sample has about 36,000 clones, about 81% seen once. Material: CD4+ or CD8+ T cells sorted from blood, obtained in a trial of the OX40 agonist ivuxolimab. The receptors stem from an adult with an advanced solid tumor such as melanoma, head and neck, liver or kidney cancer.

The chain's CDR3 is CASSQDGTRGNEKLFF. For the CDR3, the DNA is TGCGCCAGCAGCCAAGATGGCACACGGGGTAATGAAAAACTGTTTTTT. The rearrangement joins TRBV4-3 to TRBJ1-4, with unresolved D. The germline V and J ends were trimmed by 0 bases and 4 bases, with 12 bases remaining between them. The CDR3 is made up of 16 amino acids. The germline gives CDR1 LGHNA, CDR2 YSLEER.

This chain links TRBV19 with TRBJ2-7; TRBD1 might be the D (5 bases). The V end was cut by 4 bases, the J end by 2 bases, with 18 bases between. CDR1 and CDR2 from the germline V gene are LNHDA and SQIVND (reference sequence). This CDR3 region has 16 residues. The CDR3 protein is CASSSRAVGPTYEQYF. The DNA of the CDR3 is TGTGCCAGTAGTAGTCGCGCGGTGGGGCCTACCTACGAGCAGTACTTC.

The chain carries TRBV11-2 and TRBJ1-4; 7 bases match TRBD1. CDR3 length: 13 amino acids. CDR1 is SGHAT, CDR2 FQNNGV, per germline. The V and J ends lost 5 bases and 9 bases, in that order; junction bases with no gene match: 6. In nucleotides, the CDR3 is TGTGCCAGCAGCACGGAGGGACAGCAAAAACTGTTTTTT. Amino acid sequence: CASSTEGQQKLFF. Using reference TRBV11-2 and TRBJ1-4 for the parts outside the CDR3, the full variable domain is EAGVAQSPRYKIIEKRQSVAFWCNPISGHATLYWYQQILGQGPKLLIQFQNNGVVDDSQLPKDRFSAERLKGVDSTLKIQPAKLEDSAVYLCASSTEGQQKLFFGSGTQLSVL.

This clone was seen a single time. The chain couples TRBV7-2 to TRBJ1-3; 9 positions match TRBD1. Trimming cost V 4 bases and J 4 bases; bases outside gene matches: 2. Germline loops: CDR1 SGHTA, CDR2 FQGNSA. The CDR3 length is 14 residues. The CDR3 DNA sequence: TGTGCCAGCAGCTCCGGGACAGGGGGAAACACCATATATTTT. This encodes CASSSGTGGNTIYF.

The chain combines TRBV5-6 with TRBJ2-7; D call uncertain. V lost 0 bases to trimming and J lost 1 base, with 11 bases between them. This CDR3 has 15 amino acids. CDR1 is SGHDT, CDR2 YYEEEE, per germline. The CDR3 is CASSLVSAISYEQYF. The CDR3 DNA reads as TGTGCCAGCAGCTTGGTGAGTGCCATATCCTACGAGCAGTACTTC.

This clone was detected only a few times. The gene calls are TRBV25-1 and TRBJ1-1; a possible D gene is TRBD1 (6 bases). The CDR3 is 13 amino acids. Germline V CDR1 and CDR2: MGHDK, SYGVNS. V dropped 6 bases and J dropped 11 bases, with 19 bases sitting between them. The CDR3 DNA reads as TGTGCCAGCAGCCAAGCGGGGGGCCGTCAGGCTTTCTTT. It translates to CASSQAGGRQAFF. The full variable domain, in which reference TRBV25-1 and TRBJ1-1 provide the parts outside the CDR3, is EADIYQTPRYLVIGTGKKITLECSQTMGHDKMYWYQQDPGMELHLIHYSYGVNSTEKGDLSSESTVSRIRTEHFPLTLESARPSHTSQYLCASSQAGGRQAFFGQGTRLTVV.

The chain joins TRBV19 to TRBJ2-1; D unresolved. V was shortened by 5 bases and J by 10 bases, with 9 bases between the two germline ends. CDR3 size: 11 residues. Looked up from germline, CDR1 is LNHDA and CDR2 is SQIVND (reference sequence). For the CDR3, the DNA is TGTGCCAGTAGTGACTCTAGAGAGCAGTTCTTC. Its protein is CASSDSREQFF.

J is TRBJ2-1 and V is TRBV4-2, with TRBD2 identical over 12 bases. V was clipped by 0 bases and J by 10 bases; unmatched bases: 13. This CDR3 is 18 amino acids long. CDR1 and CDR2 from the germline V gene are LGHNA and YNFKEQ. CDR3 residues: CASSQDPSGGAILREQFF. For the CDR3, the DNA is TGTGCCAGCAGCCAAGATCCTAGCGGGGGGGCTATCCTTAGGGAGCAGTTCTTC.

The rearrangement links TRBV4-3 to TRBJ1-1, with D unresolved. With 4 bases removed from V and 0 bases from J, the gap between germline ends came to 15 bases. The CDR3 spans 16 residues. Germline V lookup: CDR1 LGHNA, CDR2 YSLEER. CDR3 nucleotide sequence: TGCGCCAGCAGCCCGACTAACGGAGGAATGAACACTGAAGCTTTCTTT. This codes for CASSPTNGGMNTEAFF.

The chain employs TRBV28 and TRBJ1-6; the D is unclear. The germline V gene encodes CDR1 MDHEN and CDR2 SYDVKM. The CDR3 contains 17 residues. V lost 1 base and J lost 0, with 10 bases in between. CDR3 sequence: CASSLFGPSSYNSPLHF. DNA for the CDR3: TGTGCCAGCAGTTTATTTGGGCCGAGCTCCTATAATTCACCCCTCCACTTT.

This clone appeared a few times. This sequence joins TRBV28 and TRBJ2-4, with 8 bases lining up with TRBD2. V trimming: 3 bases; J trimming: 1 base; junction bases outside the gene matches: 2. The length of the CDR3 is 15 residues. From germline, CDR1 is MDHEN and CDR2 SYDVKM. The CDR3 nucleotides are TGTGCCAGCAGTTTGGGCGGGGGGGCCAAAAACATTCAGTACTTC. Protein: CASSLGGGAKNIQYF.

This clone was seen a few times. The chain recombines TRBV6-4 with TRBJ1-5, with D unclear. V was pared by 4 bases and J by 1 base, with 11 bases between. Germline V gives CDR1 MRHNA, CDR2 SNTAGT. The CDR3 runs to 15 residues. Here the CDR3 DNA reads TGTGCCAGCAGTGTTTTTTACGGGAGCAATCAGCCCCAGCATTTT. Its protein is CASSVFYGSNQPQHF.

The chain combines TRBV27 with TRBJ2-1, with 8 bases that match TRBD1. The CDR3 has 15 amino acids. V shed 6 bases and J 3 bases; nucleotides not matched to a gene: 7. CDR1 is MNHEY and CDR2 is SMNVEV in the germline V gene (reference sequence). CDR3 DNA: TGTGCCAGCAGCTCCGGACAGGGCAGCTACAATGAGCAGTTCTTC. It is translated as CASSSGQGSYNEQFF.

The chain uses TRBV28 and TRBJ1-1; possible D gene TRBD1, 5 bases. From germline, CDR1 is MDHEN and CDR2 SYDVKM. The V end lost 6 bases, the J end lost 0 bases, and 20 bases lay between the germline ends. The length of the CDR3 is 17 residues. CDR3 residues: CASRDFGRGTMNTEAFF. The CDR3, as DNA: TGTGCCAGCAGGGATTTTGGGAGGGGAACCATGAACACTGAAGCTTTCTTT.

CDR3 sequence: CAISGTEGQPQHF. As DNA, the CDR3 is TGTGCCATCAGTGGGACGGAGGGCCAGCCCCAGCATTTT. The gene calls are TRBV10-3 and TRBJ1-5; D unresolved. Germline CDR1 reads ENHRY; CDR2 reads SYGVKD. V was pared by 4 bases and J by 7 bases, with 11 bases between. This CDR3 is 13 amino acids long.

V usage is TRBV19 and J usage is TRBJ2-3; D is perhaps TRBD2 (6 bases). There are 18 residues in the CDR3. Germline values: CDR1 LNHDA, CDR2 SQIVND (reference sequence). Trimming stripped 1 base from V and 4 bases from J, with 21 bases between. CDR3 bases: TGTGCCAGTAGTATAGGAGGGACTCGGGAAGTGAGGGCAGATACGCAGTATTTT. Translation gives CASSIGGTREVRADTQYF.

This chain connects TRBV7-8 to TRBJ1-3; D unresolved. The CDR3 runs to 14 residues. The V end lost 6 bases, the J end lost 0 bases, and 9 bases lay between the germline ends. Germline CDR1 is SGHVS and CDR2 is FQNEAQ. CDR3 DNA sequence: TGTGCCAGCAGTTCACAGAGCTCTGGAAACACCATATATTTT. Its translation is CASSSQSSGNTIYF.

The rearrangement links TRBV2 to TRBJ2-1; 9 bases map to TRBD1. Unmatched junction bases numbered 9, after V lost 7 bases and J lost 8 bases. This CDR3 comprises 14 residues. Per germline, CDR1 SNHLY and CDR2 FYNNEI. The CDR3 sequence is CASKRDRAGDEQFF. CDR3 bases: TGTGCCAGCAAACGGGACAGGGCTGGAGATGAGCAGTTCTTC.

The CDR3 is CASSLASRPFEQYF. The CDR3, as DNA: TGTGCCAGCAGCTTAGCTAGCCGCCCTTTCGAGCAGTACTTC. The V call is TRBV7-6, the J call TRBJ2-7; unclear D gene. This CDR3 has 14 residues. The V gene's germline CDR1 is SGHVS and CDR2 FNYEAQ. Trimming shortened V by 0 bases and J by 6 bases, and 12 bases separated the two germline ends.

The rearrangement joins TRBV6-6 to TRBJ2-1; 9 bases agree with TRBD2. Losses at the gene ends were 7 bases for V and 6 bases for J; bases not matched to a gene: 10. CDR1 is MNHNY and CDR2 is SVGAGI in the germline V gene (reference sequence). The CDR3 runs 15 residues. The DNA of the CDR3 is TGTGCCAGCACCTCGCGGCGGGAGGGCCGCAATGAGCAGTTCTTC. This codes for CASTSRREGRNEQFF.

The CDR3 DNA reads as TGCGCCAGCAGCTTCAAGGATACCGGGGAGCTGTTTTTT. The encoded protein is CASSFKDTGELFF. The chain is built from TRBV5-1 and TRBJ2-2, with D unclear. This CDR3 comprises 13 residues. Trimming shortened V by 2 bases and J by 5 bases, and 7 bases separated the two germline ends. Germline V gene sequence: CDR1 SGHRS, CDR2 YFSETQ.

This clone was detected once. The chain has TRBV7-9 and TRBJ1-3; no firm D call. The germline CDR1 and CDR2 sequences are SEHNR and FQNEAQ (reference sequence). The CDR3 runs to 14 residues. Trimming took 2 bases from V and 4 from J, leaving 9 bases between them. CDR3 DNA sequence: TGTGCCAGCAGCTTACTAGGGCAGGGAAACACCATATATTTT. It encodes CASSLLGQGNTIYF.

The J gene is TRBJ1-4, the V gene TRBV5-6, with D perhaps matching TRBD1 (6 bases). Germline lookup yields CDR1 SGHDT and CDR2 YYEEEE. The V gene lost 7 bases and the J gene lost 3 bases, with 22 bases spanning the gap. This CDR3 is built from 17 residues. Here the CDR3 reads CASGMTGGAEANEKLFF. DNA for the CDR3: TGTGCCAGCGGAATGACAGGAGGGGCTGAAGCTAATGAAAAACTGTTTTTT.

This sequence joins TRBV6-5 and TRBJ2-7, with D perhaps being TRBD1 or TRBD2 (6 bases each). This CDR3 is built from 13 residues. Trimming removed 6 bases at V and 10 bases at J, with 19 bases between. Germline lookup yields CDR1 MNHEY and CDR2 SVGAGI. The CDR3 sequence is CASRRGLSEKQYF. CDR3 sequence (DNA): TGTGCCAGCAGACGGGGGCTTTCAGAGAAACAGTACTTC.

This clone was recorded a few times. V is TRBV2 and J is TRBJ1-1, with D uncertain. This CDR3 is 14 amino acids long. Trimming removed 7 bases from V and 2 bases from J, with 14 bases in between. Germline CDR1 SNHLY, CDR2 FYNNEI. For the CDR3, the DNA is TGTGCCAGCACATCCGGGCAGCTTAACACTGAAGCTTTCTTT. This sequence encodes CASTSGQLNTEAFF.

V and J are TRBV6-1 and TRBJ1-1; weak D call: TRBD1 (5 bases). With 8 bases removed from V and 4 bases from J, the gap between germline ends came to 20 bases. CDR3 length equals 15 residues. Looked up from germline, CDR1 is MNHNS and CDR2 is SASEGT. The CDR3 protein is CASGQGVAVSTEAFF. CDR3 in DNA: TGTGCCAGCGGGCAGGGCGTGGCGGTGAGCACTGAAGCTTTCTTT.

The chain uses TRBV6-4 and TRBJ1-1, with D possibly being TRBD1 (6 bases). Germline values: CDR1 MRHNA, CDR2 SNTAGT. V was pared by 6 bases and J by 4 bases, with 15 bases between. CDR3 length: 14 amino acids. CDR3 region: CASSRGPHTTEAFF. Written as DNA, the CDR3 is TGTGCCAGCAGCAGGGGACCCCACACCACTGAAGCTTTCTTT.

This chain joins TRBV27 and TRBJ2-3; D uncertain. CDR3 length equals 14 residues. Trimming took 0 bases from V and 9 from J, leaving 13 bases between them. Germline CDR1 is MNHEY and CDR2 is SMNVEV (reference sequence). In DNA, the CDR3 is TGTGCCAGCAGTTTATCTAGAACCGTCTACACGCAGTATTTT. Translation gives CASSLSRTVYTQYF.